This T cell receptor beta chain derives from a study of T cell changes during pregnancy in multiple sclerosis. Sequencing used immunoSEQ multiplex PCR; TCRdb keeps in-frame clones, though not all of them. The sample includes about 66,000 clones, roughly 90% of them seen just once. This clone was seen more than once but under ten times. Trimming took off 3 bases at V and 0 bases at J, with 9 bases between the two ends. Germline CDR1 reads LNHDA; CDR2 reads SQIVND (reference sequence). The CDR3 runs 15 residues. This material consisted of CD8+ T cells from peripheral blood mononuclear cells, taken before pregnancy. The receptor was derived from a female donor with multiple sclerosis, enrolled in a pregnancy study. The chain uses TRBV19 and TRBJ1-3; no clear D. The CDR3 reads CASSMAGFSGNTIYF. CDR3 bases: TGTGCCAGTAGTATGGCAGGCTTCTCTGGAAACACCATATATTTT.